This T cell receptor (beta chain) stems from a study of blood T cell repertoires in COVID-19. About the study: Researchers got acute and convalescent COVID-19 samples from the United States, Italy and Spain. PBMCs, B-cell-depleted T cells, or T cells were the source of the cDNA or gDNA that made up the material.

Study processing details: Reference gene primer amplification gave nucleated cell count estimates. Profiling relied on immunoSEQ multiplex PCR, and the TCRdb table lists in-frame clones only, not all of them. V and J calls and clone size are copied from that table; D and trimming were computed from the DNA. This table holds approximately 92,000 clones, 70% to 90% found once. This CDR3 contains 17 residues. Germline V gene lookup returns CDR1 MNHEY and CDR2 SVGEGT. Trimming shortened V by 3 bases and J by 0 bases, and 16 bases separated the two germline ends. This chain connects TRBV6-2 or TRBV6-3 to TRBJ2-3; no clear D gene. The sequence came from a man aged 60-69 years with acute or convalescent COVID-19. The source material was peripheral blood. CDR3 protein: CASSYQIGGLSTDTQYF. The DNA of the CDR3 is TGTGCCAGCAGTTATCAAATAGGCGGCCTTAGCACAGATACGCAGTATTTT.